The clone carrying this TCR beta chain has a count of ten or more. Its specificity is unknown. iRepertoire HTBI primers and Arm-PCR of CDR3 regions built TCR beta libraries. Original analysis: Detected in the samples were some 68 TRBV and over 11 TRBJ segments. TCRdb reprocessed the multiplex PCR reads via MiXCR and lists one record per CDR3 protein. TCRdb's processing, not the study's, gives the V and J calls here. The table includes roughly 500,000 distinct CDR3 sequences, less than 15% detected once. Trimming cost V 0 bases and J 13 bases; bases outside gene matches: 6. There are 14 residues in the CDR3. Germline-derived CDR1 and CDR2 are KGHSH and LQKENI. This entry is derived from a study of regulatory T cells in long-lasting Graves disease. General study findings and limits: With persistent disease, TRBV28, TRBJ1-2 and TRBJ2-5 were the favored segments.

Time point in this sample: newly diagnosed GD, antithyroid drugs for less than 3 months. TCR sequences were obtained from RNA taken from PBMCs. The source of the patients was an endocrinology department in Xi'an, China. This same sample was also part of a study on T cells in Graves' hyperthyroidism and ophthalmopathy. As that report states: When the TCR CDR3 underwent first-round RT-PCR, the HTBI primer set was used.

The TCR originated in a man aged 30-40 years with Graves disease. This chain uses TRBV18 with TRBJ2-1; 10 bases are a match to TRBD1. The source was peripheral blood mononuclear cells (PBMCs), collected at new diagnosis, from a patient treated with antithyroid drugs. This CDR3 is CASSPPTGTGDQFF. CDR3 nucleotide sequence: TGTGCCAGCTCACCACCTACCGGGACAGGGGACCAGTTCTTC.